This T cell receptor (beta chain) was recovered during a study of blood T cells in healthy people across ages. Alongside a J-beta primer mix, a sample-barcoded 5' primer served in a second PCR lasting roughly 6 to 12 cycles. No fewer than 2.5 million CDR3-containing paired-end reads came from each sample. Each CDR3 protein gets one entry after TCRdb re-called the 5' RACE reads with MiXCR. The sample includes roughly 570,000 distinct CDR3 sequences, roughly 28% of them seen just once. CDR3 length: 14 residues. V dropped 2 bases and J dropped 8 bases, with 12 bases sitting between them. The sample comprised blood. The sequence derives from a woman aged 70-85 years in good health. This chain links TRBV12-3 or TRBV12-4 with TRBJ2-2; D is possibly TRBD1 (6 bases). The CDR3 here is CASSLSGAGGELFF. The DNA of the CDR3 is TGTGCCAGCAGTTTATCAGGGGCTGGAGGGGAGCTGTTTTTT.